This T cell receptor beta chain was sequenced during a study of blood T cell repertoires in COVID-19. Study details: PBMCs, B-cell-depleted T cells, or T cells provided the cDNA or gDNA that made up the material.

This clone was seen more than once but under ten times. Assay: immunoSEQ multiplex PCR; the TCRdb copy retains only in-frame clones and omits some. Here the sample spans about 150,000 clones, about four fifths being singletons. The germline V gene has CDR1 ENHRY and CDR2 SYGVKD. The CDR3 sequence is 14 residues long. V lost 3 bases and J 1 base, leaving 9 bases between the germline ends. The chain employs TRBV10-3 and TRBJ1-1; no clear D gene. This TCR came from a human donor with acute or convalescent COVID-19. The donor label of this sample is uncertain. Sample: peripheral blood. DNA of the CDR3: TGTGCCATCAGTGACCGAGGAAGGAACACTGAAGCTTTCTTT. It is translated as CAISDRGRNTEAFF.